This T cell receptor beta chain is from a study of cytotoxic CD8 clonotypes in ibrutinib-treated CLL. Notes on the study in general: T-cell clonality at baseline went above that of age-matched healthy donors and rose and fell with circulating CD8+ T-cell counts. Public clonotypes, an uncommon group, contracted or remained stable on treatment.

This CDR3 spans 13 amino acids. CDR1 SGDLS and CDR2 YYNGEE come from the germline V gene. V lost 2 bases and J lost 1, with 4 bases in between. This clone was observed a handful of times. Antigen unknown. The sample holds other DNA sequences that translate to the same CDR3. Sequencing used immunoSEQ multiplex PCR; TCRdb keeps in-frame clones, though not all of them. The table shows approximately 330,000 clones, with just under 80% occurring only once. This rearrangement joins TRBV9 to TRBJ1-5; no firm D call. The sequence derives from a human donor with chronic lymphocytic leukemia. Material: PBMCs, obtained before ibrutinib treatment. In nucleotides, the CDR3 is TGTGCCAGCAGCGTGGGAAGCAATCAGCCCCAGCATTTT. As protein: CASSVGSNQPQHF.